Each of the 29 T cell receptor beta chains below was sequenced from the same sample in a study of blood T cell repertoires in COVID-19. TCRdb's copy holds only in-frame clones and misses some; the assay was immunoSEQ multiplex PCR. The data show just under 150,000 clones, with over 80% seen just once and 0.9% to 0.95% held by the top ten. What was sequenced was peripheral blood. These receptors were taken from a woman in her forties or fifties with acute or convalescent COVID-19.

CDR3 bases: TGCAGCGTTGGAAGTGGAGGCCAAGAGACCCAGTACTTC. As protein: CSVGSGGQETQYF. V is TRBV29-1 and J is TRBJ2-5; a possible D gene is TRBD2 (5 bases). Germline V CDR1 and CDR2: SQVTM, ANQGSEA. This CDR3 contains 13 residues. V lost 4 bases, J lost 1 base, and 10 bases lay in between.

This chain joins TRBV3-1 (or the pseudogene TRBV3-2) and TRBJ1-2, with D maybe TRBD1 (6 bases). The germline V and J ends were trimmed by 3 bases and 7 bases, with 9 bases remaining between them. The length of the CDR3 is 12 residues. Germline CDR1 and CDR2: LGHDT and YNNKEL (reference sequence). The CDR3: CASSQEGGGYTF. The CDR3 DNA reads as TGTGCCAGCAGCCAGGAAGGGGGTGGCTACACCTTC.

This chain connects TRBV7-3 to TRBJ1-1; 12 nucleotides match TRBD1. This CDR3 is 16 amino acids long. Germline CDR1 is SGHTA and CDR2 is FQGTGA. Losses at the gene ends were 4 bases for V and 7 bases for J; bases not matched to a gene: 10. CDR3 DNA sequence: TGTGCCAGCAGCTCGCAATCCGGGACAGGGGGCAGTGAAGCTTTCTTT. It translates to CASSSQSGTGGSEAFF.

The chain's CDR3 is CASTGRGGNYGYTF. The DNA of the CDR3 is TGTGCCAGCACCGGGCGGGGGGGGAACTATGGCTACACCTTC. J is TRBJ1-2 and V is TRBV2; a weak D match, TRBD1 (5 bases). Germline values: CDR1 SNHLY, CDR2 FYNNEI. V was pared by 7 bases and J by 2 bases, with 14 bases between. CDR3 length: 14 residues.

J is TRBJ2-1 and V is TRBV30; 7 bases map to TRBD2. Germline-derived CDR1 and CDR2 are GTSNPN and SVGIG (reference sequence). This CDR3 comprises 16 residues. V was clipped by 6 bases and J by 0 bases; unmatched bases: 11. CDR3: CACYTRGGSSYNEQFF. The DNA for the CDR3 is TGTGCCTGCTACACAAGGGGCGGGAGCTCCTACAATGAGCAGTTCTTC. Complete variable domain (other parts from reference TRBV30 and TRBJ2-1): SQTIHQWPATLVQPVGSPLSLECTVEGTSNPNLYWYRQAAGRGLQLLFYSVGIGQISSEVPQNLSASRPQDRQFILSSKKLLLSDSGFYLCACYTRGGSSYNEQFFGPGTRLTVL.

The rearrangement uses TRBV19 and TRBJ2-7; TRBD1 agrees at 9 bases. Germline V gene data show CDR1 as LNHDA and CDR2 as SQIVND (reference sequence). The CDR3 is 16 amino acids. V trimming: 2 bases; J trimming: 0 bases; junction bases outside the gene matches: 5. CDR3 sequence: CASSIRGQGASYEQYF. CDR3 bases: TGTGCCAGTAGTATAAGGGGACAGGGAGCCTCCTACGAGCAGTACTTC.

This clone was counted only a few times. The CDR3 sequence is CASSLAEGAYEQYF. CDR3 in DNA: TGTGCCAGCTCATTGGCAGAGGGGGCCTACGAGCAGTACTTC. The V call is TRBV18, the J call TRBJ2-7; tentatively, D is TRBD1 (6 bases). CDR1 is KGHSH and CDR2 is LQKENI in the germline V gene. V was trimmed by 5 bases and J by 2 bases, leaving 13 bases between them. The CDR3 loop spans 14 amino acids.

The gene calls are TRBV7-9 and TRBJ2-7; tentative D call: TRBD2 (7 bases). The germline V gene has CDR1 SEHNR and CDR2 FQNEAQ (reference sequence). The CDR3 has 16 amino acids. The germline V and J ends were trimmed by 3 bases and 2 bases, with 17 bases remaining between them. CDR3 residues: CASSFWGREPTYEQYF. The CDR3 DNA sequence: TGTGCCAGCAGCTTTTGGGGGCGGGAGCCTACCTACGAGCAGTACTTC. Filled out from reference TRBV7-9 and TRBJ2-7, the complete variable domain reads DTGVSQNPRHKITKRGQNVTFRCDPISEHNRLYWYRQTLGQGPEFLTYFQNEAQLEKSRLLSDRFSAERPKGSFSTLEIQRTEQGDSAMYLCASSFWGREPTYEQYFGPGTRLTVT.

The rearrangement uses TRBV7-2 and TRBJ1-2; no firm D call. The germline V gene encodes CDR1 SGHTA and CDR2 FQGNSA. The V end lost 1 base, the J end lost 4 bases, and 13 bases lay between the germline ends. This CDR3 has 15 amino acids. CDR3 sequence: CASSLDAVTLYGYTF. CDR3 DNA sequence: TGTGCCAGCAGCTTAGATGCAGTAACCCTCTATGGCTACACCTTC.

The gene calls are TRBV24-1 and TRBJ1-5, with a possible D match to TRBD1 (5 bases). The CDR3 runs to 16 residues. In germline, CDR1 is KGHDR, CDR2 SFDVKD. The V and J ends lost 2 bases and 0 bases respectively, with 10 bases between them. The CDR3 region is CATSDSRGYSNQPQHF. CDR3 DNA sequence: TGTGCCACCAGTGATTCGCGGGGCTATAGCAATCAGCCCCAGCATTTT.

The chain uses TRBV7-9 and TRBJ1-2; 7 nucleotides line up with TRBD1. The CDR3 is 15 amino acids. With V trimmed by 2 bases and J by 4 bases, 7 bases remained unmatched. The germline gives CDR1 SEHNR, CDR2 FQNEAQ (reference sequence). DNA of the CDR3: TGTGCCAGCAGCTTATCGGGACAGACACTCTATGGCTACACCTTC. Its protein product is CASSLSGQTLYGYTF.

In its sample, this clone was seen once. V gene TRBV6-1 combines with J gene TRBJ1-2, with TRBD1 matching 9 bases. There are 15 residues in the CDR3. Germline V CDR1 and CDR2: MNHNS, SASEGT. Trimming at V came to 1 base and at J to 4 bases, leaving 4 bases not matched to a gene. In DNA form, the CDR3 reads TGTGCCAGCAGTGAAGGGGACAGGGCAATCTATGGCTACACCTTC. Amino acid sequence: CASSEGDRAIYGYTF.

The chain is built from TRBV7-2 and TRBJ1-2; D may be TRBD1 (6 bases). Germline CDR1 SGHTA, CDR2 FQGNSA. The CDR3 totals 14 residues. V was trimmed by 2 bases and J by 3 bases, leaving 10 bases between them. CDR3 coding DNA: TGTGCCAGCAGCTTACGAACAGGGTACTATGGCTACACCTTC. Protein: CASSLRTGYYGYTF.

The chain couples TRBV5-1 to TRBJ2-3; TRBD2 matches at 13 bases. CDR3 length: 16 residues. J was trimmed by 4 bases and V by 4 bases; bases with no gene match: 6. Germline V gene sequence: CDR1 SGHRS, CDR2 YFSETQ. CDR3 region: CASSPWTSGSSDTQYF. The CDR3 region has the DNA TGCGCCAGCAGCCCATGGACTAGCGGGAGCTCAGATACGCAGTATTTT.

V is TRBV12-5 and J is TRBJ1-2; possibly TRBD1 for D (5 bases). The CDR3 has 15 residues. Germline lookup yields CDR1 LGHNT and CDR2 FRNRAP. V lost 5 bases and J 8 bases, leaving 21 bases between the germline ends. CDR3 protein: CASGPPDGQAQGYTF. The CDR3 bases are TGTGCTAGTGGTCCTCCGGACGGACAAGCCCAGGGCTACACCTTC.

This chain links TRBV14 with TRBJ1-1, with no clear D. V was trimmed by 1 base and J by 3 bases, leaving 6 bases between them. Germline CDR1 and CDR2: SGHDN and FVKESK. The CDR3 extends over 13 amino acids. CDR3 region: CASSQGRYTEAFF. For the CDR3, the DNA is TGTGCCAGCAGCCAAGGGCGGTACACTGAAGCTTTCTTT.

The CDR3 sequence: CASSQESEGNTEAFF. CDR3 bases: TGCGCCAGCAGCCAAGAGTCCGAGGGGAACACTGAAGCTTTCTTT. The rearrangement uses TRBV4-1 and TRBJ1-1; D call uncertain. This CDR3 spans 15 amino acids. V was cut by 0 bases and J by 1 base, with 9 bases left in between. CDR1 is MGHRA, CDR2 YSYEKL, per germline.

The chain employs TRBV18 and TRBJ1-1; TRBD1 is a possible D gene (6 bases). The V and J ends lost 6 bases and 4 bases respectively, with 15 bases between them. The CDR3 is made up of 14 amino acids. In germline, CDR1 is KGHSH, CDR2 LQKENI. The CDR3 DNA is TGTGCCAGCTCCCAAACAGGGTTAGGCACTGAAGCTTTCTTT. This gives the protein CASSQTGLGTEAFF.

The chain employs TRBV5-1 and TRBJ2-3, with 9 positions matching TRBD2. V lost 6 bases to trimming and J lost 4 bases; unmatched junction nucleotides: 6. CDR3 length: 14 residues. The V gene's germline CDR1 is SGHRS and CDR2 YFSETQ. CDR3 nucleotides: TGCGCCAGCACTAGCGGGATTCAAGCAGATACGCAGTATTTT. This gives the protein CASTSGIQADTQYF.

The chain has TRBV7-9 and TRBJ1-5; TRBD1 aligns across 9 bases. The CDR3 loop spans 15 amino acids. Trimming took 5 bases from V and 6 from J; bases not matched to a gene: 8. Germline lookup yields CDR1 SEHNR and CDR2 FQNEAQ (reference sequence). CDR3 residues: CASSPGTGFTQPQHF. The CDR3 coding sequence is TGTGCCAGCAGCCCTGGGACAGGGTTTACTCAGCCCCAGCATTTT.

The gene calls are TRBV7-9 and TRBJ2-1; 7 nucleotides line up with TRBD1. Germline V gene data show CDR1 as SEHNR and CDR2 as FQNEAQ (reference sequence). The CDR3 consists of 14 residues. J gave up 7 bases and V 3 bases, and 6 bases lay outside the gene matches. CDR3: CASSFEGARNEQFF. Written as DNA, the CDR3 is TGTGCCAGCAGCTTTGAGGGGGCGAGAAATGAGCAGTTCTTC.

This clone turned up a few times. V is TRBV5-6 and J is TRBJ1-2; D possibly corresponds to TRBD1 (6 bases). Between the trimmed V and J ends, which lost 5 bases and 4 bases, there was a span of 12 bases. Per germline, CDR1 SGHDT and CDR2 YYEEEE. This CDR3 is 13 amino acids long. In DNA, the CDR3 is TGTGCCAGCAGTAGAACAGGGACCTATGGCTACACCTTC. Translating gives CASSRTGTYGYTF. The full variable domain, its missing parts supplied by reference TRBV5-6 and TRBJ1-2, is DAGVTQSPTHLIKTRGQQVTLRCSPKSGHDTVSWYQQALGQGPQFIFQYYEEEERQRGNFPDRFSGHQFPNYSSELNVNALLLGDSALYLCASSRTGTYGYTFGSGTRLTVV.

V usage is TRBV28 and J usage is TRBJ1-2; no clear D gene. V lost 5 bases to trimming and J lost 2 bases, with 18 bases between them. The CDR3 totals 16 residues. Germline-derived CDR1 and CDR2 are MDHEN and SYDVKM. CDR3 in amino acids: CASSPGGERRNYGYTF. In DNA form, the CDR3 reads TGTGCCAGCAGTCCAGGCGGGGAAAGGAGGAACTATGGCTACACCTTC.

The CDR3 DNA follows: TGTGCCACCAGCAGAGATCGCGGCGGGAGGGCCGACAATGAGCAGTTCTTC. It yields the protein CATSRDRGGRADNEQFF. This chain links TRBV15 with TRBJ2-1; 9 bases are a match to TRBD2. CDR1 is LNHNV and CDR2 is YYDKDF in the germline V gene (reference sequence). With V trimmed by 0 bases and J by 5 bases, 8 bases remained unmatched. This CDR3 has 17 residues.

V usage is TRBV19 and J usage is TRBJ2-1; the match to TRBD2 covers 14 bases. The V and J ends lost 3 bases and 0 bases, in that order; junction bases with no gene match: 13. CDR1 and CDR2 from the germline V gene are LNHDA and SQIVND (reference sequence). CDR3 length equals 21 residues. CDR3 nucleotides: TGTGCCAGTAGTATTGGCTTTTGGACTAGCGGGGGGACAAGCTCCTACAATGAGCAGTTCTTC. This gives the protein CASSIGFWTSGGTSSYNEQFF.

V is TRBV19 and J is TRBJ2-2; the D gene is possibly TRBD2 (6 bases). This CDR3 region has 14 residues. CDR1 and CDR2 (germline): LNHDA, SQIVND (reference sequence). V lost 5 bases to trimming and J lost 1 base, with 8 bases between them. The CDR3 region is CASSWGVNTGELFF. CDR3 in DNA: TGTGCCAGTAGTTGGGGGGTGAACACCGGGGAGCTGTTTTTT.

J is TRBJ2-1 and V is TRBV11-2; 9 positions match TRBD1. After removal of 4 bases from V and 8 bases from J, the junction contained 9 bases not matched to a gene. Looked up from germline, CDR1 is SGHAT and CDR2 is FQNNGV. CDR3 length equals 15 residues. CDR3 in amino acids: CASSWAGTGYDEQFF. Written as DNA, the CDR3 is TGTGCCAGCAGCTGGGCCGGGACAGGGTACGATGAGCAGTTCTTC.

The CDR3 region is CASAVVGGALAEQFF. The CDR3 DNA reads TGTGCCAGCGCCGTGGTAGGGGGGGCCCTGGCTGAGCAGTTCTTC. The chain carries TRBV6-5 and TRBJ2-1; weak D call: TRBD2 (7 bases). This CDR3 has 15 amino acids. V was cut by 8 bases and J by 9 bases, with 23 bases left in between. Germline CDR1 MNHEY, CDR2 SVGAGI.

The chain has TRBV6-1 and TRBJ2-7; unclear D gene. The CDR3 extends over 17 amino acids. Trimming removed 2 bases from V and 3 bases from J, with 20 bases in between. Germline lookup yields CDR1 MNHNS and CDR2 SASEGT. The CDR3 sequence is CASSELSPRPPLYEQYF. The CDR3 DNA reads TGTGCCAGCAGTGAATTGTCGCCTAGACCCCCACTCTACGAGCAGTACTTC.